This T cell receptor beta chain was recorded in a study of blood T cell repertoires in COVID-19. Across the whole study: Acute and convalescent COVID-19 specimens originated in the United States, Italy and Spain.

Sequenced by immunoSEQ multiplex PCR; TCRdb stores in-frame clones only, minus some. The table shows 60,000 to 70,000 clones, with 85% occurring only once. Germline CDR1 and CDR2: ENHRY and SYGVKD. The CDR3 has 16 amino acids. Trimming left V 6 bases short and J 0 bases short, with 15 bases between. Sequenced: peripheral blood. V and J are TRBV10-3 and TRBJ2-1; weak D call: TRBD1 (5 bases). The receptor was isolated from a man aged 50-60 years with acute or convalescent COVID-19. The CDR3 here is CAISDLQGSSYNEQFF. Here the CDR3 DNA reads TGTGCCATCAGCGACTTGCAGGGTAGCTCCTACAATGAGCAGTTCTTC.